The sample holds a few counts of the clone carrying this TCR beta chain. Its target is unknown. This specimen comes from a study of beta chain features in type 1 diabetes. Overall study results and limits: For Type 1 diabetes patients, all four CD4+ subsets carried TCRB CDR3s that were moderately but significantly shorter.

Reverse transcribing all isolated RNA meant expressed TCRB transcripts were sequenced. Samples of naive, central memory and regulatory T cells yielded a mean of about 3.4 million reads. TCRdb's copy holds only in-frame clones and misses some; the assay was immunoSEQ multiplex PCR. Among hundreds of thousands of clones, over 10% were seen once, and the ten largest hold 0.022%. Germline CDR1 reads SGHDT; CDR2 reads YYEEEE. Trimming cost V 3 bases and J 2 bases, with 15 bases left between them. There are 16 residues in the CDR3. The chain couples TRBV5-6 to TRBJ2-1; D not resolved. The source material was naive CD4+ T cells from blood. This TCR was recovered from a man between 18 and 35 years old with type 1 diabetes. The CDR3 region is CASSYMGVPTYNEQFF. The CDR3, as DNA: TGTGCCAGCAGCTACATGGGCGTACCGACCTACAATGAGCAGTTCTTC.